One sample yielded the 14 T cell receptor beta chains listed below, sequenced in a study of T-cell reconstitution after alpha-beta-depleted transplantation in children. Unique molecular identifiers were incorporated during preparation of the TCRbeta library. TCRdb itself ran the PCR reads through MiXCR, one entry per CDR3 protein. In the table there are roughly 500,000 distinct CDR3 sequences, less than 35% of which are singletons. Sequenced material: PBMCs from the stem cell graft donor, taken from the stem cell graft. These receptors all come from a human donor who donated a stem cell graft to a child with aplastic anemia.

This clonotype came up a few times. The chain has TRBV6-1 and TRBJ1-4; D unclear. V shed 5 bases and J shed 8 bases, with 12 bases lying between them. The length of the CDR3 is 13 residues. Germline V gene lookup returns CDR1 MNHNS and CDR2 SASEGT. The DNA for the CDR3 is TGTGCCAGCAGTCAAGGGAATCGCGAAAAACTGTTTTTT. Protein product: CASSQGNREKLFF.

This clonotype has more than one count but fewer than ten. V and J are TRBV6-6 and TRBJ2-1; tentative D call: TRBD2 (6 bases). The CDR3 totals 13 residues. With 5 bases removed from V and 4 bases from J, the gap between germline ends came to 9 bases. Germline V gives CDR1 MNHNY, CDR2 SVGAGI (reference sequence). The CDR3 loop reads CASSPEGYNEQFF. The CDR3 region has the DNA TGTGCCAGCAGTCCGGAGGGTTACAATGAGCAGTTCTTC.

A few counts support this clonotype. The chain uses TRBV29-1 and TRBJ2-1; no definite D call. Trimming cost V 7 bases and J 8 bases, with 12 bases left between them. The CDR3 has 11 amino acids. Germline lookup yields CDR1 SQVTM and CDR2 ANQGSEA. CDR3 bases: TGCAGCGCCCGTCCGGTCGATGAGCAGTTCTTC. This translates into CSARPVDEQFF.

The genes are TRBV18 and TRBJ1-1; 7 positions agree with TRBD1. Per the germline V gene, CDR1 is KGHSH and CDR2 is LQKENI. The CDR3 is 16 residues long. V was pared by 3 bases and J by 6 bases, with 13 bases of the junction left unmatched. DNA for the CDR3: TGTGCCAGCTCACCTGCACTTAGGGGGCGCCGACCTGAAGCTTTCTTT. This codes for CASSPALRGRRPEAFF. The complete variable domain, with remaining parts taken from reference TRBV18 and TRBJ1-1, reads NAGVMQNPRHLVRRRGQEARLRCSPMKGHSHVYWYRQLPEEGLKFMVYLQKENIIDESGMPKERFSAEFPKEGPSILRIQQVVRGDSAAYFCASSPALRGRRPEAFFGQGTRLTVV.

The genes are TRBV7-3 and TRBJ2-4; perhaps TRBD1 as D (5 bases). Germline V gives CDR1 SGHTA, CDR2 FQGTGA. This CDR3 is 17 amino acids long. The V end was cut by 1 base, the J end by 1 base, with 14 bases between. CDR3 DNA: TGTGCCAGCAGCTTAAGGGGCGGAGTGGGGGCCAAAAACATTCAGTACTTC. As protein: CASSLRGGVGAKNIQYF.

The V call is TRBV24-1, the J call TRBJ1-1; 9 bases are a match to TRBD1. Germline-derived CDR1 and CDR2 are KGHDR and SFDVKD. This CDR3 has 17 amino acids. Unmatched junction bases numbered 13, after V lost 4 bases and J lost 5 bases. The CDR3 sequence: CATSDGGTTGGFTEAFF. CDR3 nucleotide sequence: TGTGCCACCAGTGACGGTGGGACGACAGGGGGTTTTACTGAAGCTTTCTTT.

The chain carries TRBV7-2 and TRBJ1-3, with D unresolved. V dropped 1 base and J dropped 12 bases, with 16 bases sitting between them. The germline gives CDR1 SGHTA, CDR2 FQGNSA. This CDR3 spans 14 amino acids. This CDR3 reads CASSLEGPGRSIYF. The DNA of the CDR3 is TGTGCCAGCAGCTTAGAGGGCCCTGGAAGGAGCATATATTTT.

This chain links TRBV25-1 with TRBJ2-3; 10 bases fit TRBD2. With 2 bases clipped from V and 1 base from J, the junction kept 18 bases outside the gene matches. The CDR3 extends over 21 amino acids. Germline-derived CDR1 and CDR2 are MGHDK and SYGVNS. CDR3 protein: CASSESWRFGTSGARTDTQYF. CDR3 nucleotide sequence: TGTGCCAGCAGTGAAAGTTGGCGGTTCGGAACTAGCGGGGCGCGCACAGATACGCAGTATTTT.

In its sample, this clonotype was seen many times. The chain is built from TRBV20-1 and TRBJ1-1; 8 nucleotides agree with TRBD1. The CDR3 has 16 amino acids. V trimming: 7 bases; J trimming: 0 bases; junction bases outside the gene matches: 13. Germline V CDR1 and CDR2: DFQATT, SNEGSKA (reference sequence). The CDR3 DNA is TGCAGTGTCTCCCGACAGGGGATTTCTCTGAACACTGAAGCTTTCTTT. The encoded protein is CSVSRQGISLNTEAFF.

The chain recombines TRBV10-1 with TRBJ2-1; 12 bases fit TRBD2. After removal of 11 bases from V and 8 bases from J, the junction contained 13 bases not matched to a gene. Germline V CDR1 and CDR2: WNHNN, SYGVQD (reference sequence). There are 15 residues in the CDR3. In DNA form, the CDR3 reads TGCGCCGGACCTAGCGGGAGGGCCATCTCTTATGAGCAGTTCTTC. Encoded protein: CAGPSGRAISYEQFF.

Turning to this clonotype: A read error may produce the germline difference seen at one junction end. This chain joins TRBV18 and TRBJ2-4; the match to TRBD2 covers 8 bases. This CDR3 comprises 16 residues. Per the germline V gene, CDR1 is KGHSH and CDR2 is LQKENI. CDR3 sequence reads: CASSLELADPKNSQYF. CDR3 coding DNA: TGTGCCAGCTCACTAGAACTAGCGGACCCCAAAAACAGTCAGTACTTC.

The rearrangement joins TRBV7-2 to TRBJ2-7; the D is unclear. This CDR3 is 14 amino acids long. In germline, CDR1 is SGHTA, CDR2 FQGNSA. Trimming removed 1 base at V and 2 bases at J, with 9 bases between. CDR3 region: CASSLGFSAYEQYF. The DNA for the CDR3 is TGTGCCAGCAGCTTAGGTTTTTCAGCCTACGAGCAGTACTTC.

The chain employs TRBV9 and TRBJ2-7; the D gene is possibly TRBD1 (6 bases). Trimming removed 4 bases from V and 0 bases from J, with 17 bases in between. CDR3 length equals 16 residues. The V gene's germline CDR1 is SGDLS and CDR2 YYNGEE. CDR3 nucleotide sequence: TGTGCCAGCAGCTACCCGGACAGCCAATTCTCCTACGAGCAGTACTTC. It is translated as CASSYPDSQFSYEQYF.

This clonotype was picked up a small number of times. In DNA form, the CDR3 reads TGTGCCAGCAGCCTAGCGGGAATCACAGATACGCAGTATTTT. Protein: CASSLAGITDTQYF. V is TRBV6-1 and J is TRBJ2-3; 9 bases line up with TRBD2. CDR1 and CDR2 from the germline V gene are MNHNS and SASEGT. The CDR3 contains 14 residues. J was trimmed by 2 bases and V by 6 bases; bases with no gene match: 3.